This TCR beta chain originates from a study of blood T cell repertoires in COVID-19. Turning to the study itself: Nucleic acid was either cDNA or gDNA, and it came from T cells, B-cell-depleted T cells, or PBMCs.

This CDR3 has 13 residues. Trimming took 10 bases from V and 0 from J, leaving 10 bases between them. CDR1 is MDHEN, CDR2 SYDVKM, per germline. This clone has just one count. Authors' analysis steps: Counts of nucleated cells, estimated from reference gene primer amplification, were obtained. Assay: immunoSEQ multiplex PCR; the TCRdb copy retains only in-frame clones and omits some. V and J calls plus clone size are reproduced from that table; the DNA served to infer D and trimming. The sample has about 140,000 clones; over 80% are singletons. This receptor was taken from a man between 70 and 80 years old who had been exposed to COVID-19. This chain links TRBV28 with TRBJ1-5, with D perhaps matching TRBD1 (6 bases). What was sequenced was PBMCs or T cells enriched from blood (not recorded which). As DNA, the CDR3 is TGTGCCACCGAGGACAGTAGCAATCAGCCCCAGCATTTT. As protein: CATEDSSNQPQHF.